The source of this T cell receptor beta chain is a study of T-cell reconstitution after alpha-beta-depleted transplantation in children. Findings and limits, study-wide: The main origin of T-cell counts and diversity one year after transplant was newly produced T cells. About two months after transplant, alpha-beta T cells reportedly came from several hundred expanded graft clones. High day-60 TCRbeta diversity in some patients came from surviving recipient T cells and thymic progenitors.

Unique molecular identifiers were built into the TCRbeta library. Via MiXCR, TCRdb re-called the PCR reads, giving one row per CDR3 protein. The table lists just over 950,000 distinct CDR3 sequences, about 26% of them singletons, with more than 25% in the top ten. A note on this clonotype: Its antigen is not known.

Deletions cut 6 bases from V and 6 bases from J, with 11 bases between. The CDR3 is 12 amino acids. The rearrangement links TRBV12-3 or TRBV12-4 to TRBJ1-2; TRBD1 might be the D (5 bases). This specimen was PBMCs, mostly from graft donor cells, taken 360 days after TCRalphabeta/CD19-depleted stem cell transplant. The clonotype was recovered from a boy under three years old who had a stem cell transplant for SCID, so the T cells may come from the graft donor. The CDR3 DNA is TGTGCCAGCAGGCAGGGAACCCATGGCTACACCTTC. It encodes CASRQGTHGYTF.